This T cell receptor beta chain originates from a study of cytomegalovirus exposure and HLA in healthy donors. Study-wide results and caveats: Sequence variants that were highly shared formed a cluster that was likely a sequencing artifact. The listing of fewer than 200 TCR beta chains classed them as cytomegalovirus-associated.

The PCR was carried out with 60 Vbeta primers and 13 Jbeta primers. Profiling relied on immunoSEQ multiplex PCR, and the TCRdb table lists in-frame clones only, not all of them. The sample shows some 120,000 clones, around 79% of them seen only once. This CDR3 contains 13 residues. V was trimmed by 2 bases and J by 4 bases, leaving 11 bases between them. The germline gives CDR1 GTSNPN, CDR2 SVGIG (reference sequence). Remarks on this clone: The antigen is not known.

Nominal health characterized the donors when sampled, though unrecorded immune exposures were likely. The sample was PBMCs. The chain employs TRBV30 and TRBJ1-1, with unresolved D. This TCR was sampled from a woman in her thirties or forties in good health and CMV-seropositive. CDR3 DNA sequence: TGTGCCTGGAGTCCGAGGGTGTCCACTGAAGCTTTCTTT. It translates to CAWSPRVSTEAFF.